Listed below are T cell receptor beta chains from one sample, sequenced in a study of T cell responses to AZD1222 COVID-19 vaccine. Libraries were prepared by immunoSEQ multiplex PCR; TCRdb keeps only in-frame clonotypes and omits some of them. The sample records over 60,000 clones, around 80% being singletons. The sample in question was peripheral blood, obtained 28 days after the second AZD1222 dose. Source of these receptors: an adult who received the AZD1222 COVID-19 vaccine. Each CDR3 is given with its conserved first and last residue. The D gene is left open where the match is weak. Only some rows state a clone size, as once, few, many or a class for expanded clones.

DNA: TGTGCCAGCAGATCTCTAGCGCAACAAGAGACCCAGTACTTC
CDR3: CASRSLAQQETQYF
J: TRBJ2-5
D: NA
V: TRBV25-1
size: NA

DNA: TGTGCCAGCTCACTGGGGCCTGGAAACACCATATATTTT
CDR3: CASSLGPGNTIYF
J: TRBJ1-3
D: NA
V: TRBV18
size: NA

DNA: TGTGCCATCAGTGCAACGGGACACCGAAGAGAAAAACTGTTTTTT
CDR3: CAISATGHRREKLFF
J: TRBJ1-4
D: NA
V: TRBV10-3
size: few

DNA: TGTGCCAGCAGTGAAGGTCCGGACAGGGTCGTTCAGCCCCAGCATTTT
CDR3: CASSEGPDRVVQPQHF
J: TRBJ1-5
D: TRBD1
V: TRBV6-1
size: medium-sized

DNA: TGTGCCAGCAGCCAAGCCACGAGGAGTTCACCCCTCCACTTT
CDR3: CASSQATRSSPLHF
J: TRBJ1-6
D: NA
V: TRBV3-1/TRBV3-2
size: NA

DNA: TGTGCCAGCAGCTCAGACAGGGGCGCTGAAGCTTTCTTT
CDR3: CASSSDRGAEAFF
J: TRBJ1-1
D: TRBD1
V: TRBV7-8
size: once

DNA: TGCGCCAGCAGCCAAGCTGGAGTCAGGTACGGCTACACCTTC
CDR3: CASSQAGVRYGYTF
J: TRBJ1-2
D: NA
V: TRBV4-3
size: NA

DNA: TGTGCCATTAGACCAGGGTCGGTCGGTAGCTCCTACGAGCAGTACTTC
CDR3: CAIRPGSVGSSYEQYF
J: TRBJ2-7
D: NA
V: TRBV21-1
size: NA

DNA: TGTGCCAGCTCACCTCCTGGGGCAGCGGGGGGGAATGAGCAGTTCTTC
CDR3: CASSPPGAAGGNEQFF
J: TRBJ2-1
D: TRBD2
V: TRBV18
size: once

DNA: TGTGCCAGCAGCCAATCTGGGGAAGCTAACTATGGCTACACCTTC
CDR3: CASSQSGEANYGYTF
J: TRBJ1-2
D: NA
V: TRBV16
size: NA

DNA: TGTGCCAGTAGTATAGTGGGGGGCAGGGCGAATGGCTACACCTTC
CDR3: CASSIVGGRANGYTF
J: TRBJ1-2
D: NA
V: TRBV19
size: NA

DNA: TGTGCCAGTAGTATATTGGGCAGGGGGGCCACTGAAGCTTTCTTT
CDR3: CASSILGRGATEAFF
J: TRBJ1-1
D: TRBD1
V: TRBV19
size: NA

DNA: TGTGCCAGTAGGTCTAGCGGGGTCCCCGGGGAGCTGTTTTTT
CDR3: CASRSSGVPGELFF
J: TRBJ2-2
D: TRBD2
V: TRBV19
size: NA

DNA: TGTGCCAGCAGCGCGGGACGGTTTTATGGCTACACCTTC
CDR3: CASSAGRFYGYTF
J: TRBJ1-2
D: NA
V: TRBV5-8
size: NA

DNA: TGTGCTAGTGGTTTGGTAGTAGGGCCCGAGCAGTACTTC
CDR3: CASGLVVGPEQYF
J: TRBJ2-7
D: NA
V: TRBV12-5
size: NA

DNA: TGCGCCAGCAGCCAAGATGTGGGTCCCCTCCCCTACGAGCAGTACTTC
CDR3: CASSQDVGPLPYEQYF
J: TRBJ2-7
D: NA
V: TRBV4-1
size: NA

DNA: TGTGCCAGCAGCCGAAATAGCGGATCGAACACCGGGGAGCTGTTTTTT
CDR3: CASSRNSGSNTGELFF
J: TRBJ2-2
D: NA
V: TRBV5-4
size: NA

DNA: TGTGCCAGCAGCGTTGGGGCGGATTTTAGCTCTGGAAACACCATATATTTT
CDR3: CASSVGADFSSGNTIYF
J: TRBJ1-3
D: NA
V: TRBV9
size: NA

DNA: TGTGCCACCTCCCTCGGACTCGAGCAGTACTTC
CDR3: CATSLGLEQYF
J: TRBJ2-7
D: NA
V: TRBV7-9
size: NA

DNA: TGTGCCAGCAGCTTATCTTGGGCGGGGGCCCCCAAAAACATTCAGTACTTC
CDR3: CASSLSWAGAPKNIQYF
J: TRBJ2-4
D: NA
V: TRBV7-9
size: NA

DNA: TGTGCCAGCAGCCCCAACCTTGGCTACACCTTC
CDR3: CASSPNLGYTF
J: TRBJ1-2
D: NA
V: TRBV7-2
size: NA

DNA: TGTGCCAGCTCACCACAGGGCTTGCGGGACACTGAAGCTTTCTTT
CDR3: CASSPQGLRDTEAFF
J: TRBJ1-1
D: NA
V: TRBV18
size: NA

DNA: TGTGCCATCAGAGGACAGGGAACTAGCACAGATACGCAGTATTTT
CDR3: CAIRGQGTSTDTQYF
J: TRBJ2-3
D: TRBD1
V: TRBV10-3
size: NA

DNA: TGTGCCAGTAGTATCTTGGGGAGCTACACCTTC
CDR3: CASSILGSYTF
J: TRBJ1-2
D: NA
V: TRBV19
size: NA

DNA: TGTGCCAGCAGCCAGGCCCTGGGGGATAAACTGTTTTTT
CDR3: CASSQALGDKLFF
J: TRBJ1-4
D: NA
V: TRBV14
size: NA

DNA: TGTGCCTGCTCTCAGCCGCACCCTGAAGCTTTCTTT
CDR3: CACSQPHPEAFF
J: TRBJ1-1
D: NA
V: TRBV30
size: NA

DNA: TGTGCTAGTGGTCCGGGACAGGGTACCAATCAGCCCCAGCATTTT
CDR3: CASGPGQGTNQPQHF
J: TRBJ1-5
D: TRBD1
V: TRBV12-5
size: NA

DNA: TGTGCCAGTAGTTCTCAGGAAAGGGGGCGGAACACCGGGGAGCTGTTTTTT
CDR3: CASSSQERGRNTGELFF
J: TRBJ2-2
D: TRBD1
V: TRBV19
size: few

DNA: TGTGCCAGCAGCCCGACCCCCACGGGCCAGAACACTGAAGCTTTCTTT
CDR3: CASSPTPTGQNTEAFF
J: TRBJ1-1
D: NA
V: TRBV7-9
size: NA

DNA: TGCGCCAGCAGCCAACTCCCGCGCACTGAAGCTTTCTTT
CDR3: CASSQLPRTEAFF
J: TRBJ1-1
D: NA
V: TRBV4-3
size: NA

DNA: TGTGCCATCAGTGAGTCAGAGGTAGGGGATACGCAGTATTTT
CDR3: CAISESEVGDTQYF
J: TRBJ2-3
D: NA
V: TRBV10-3
size: NA